This is a list of T cell receptor beta chains from one sample in a study of blood T cell repertoires in COVID-19. The repertoire was sequenced with immunoSEQ multiplex PCR; TCRdb's copy has only in-frame clones and lacks some. Counted here are roughly 140,000 clones, 85% occurring once; the ten biggest clones make up around 6.2%. Sequenced sample: PBMCs or T cells enriched from blood (not recorded which). The receptor set was obtained from a middle-aged woman who had recovered from COVID-19. Both conserved end residues are part of each CDR3. The D gene is left open where the match is weak. Clone size is shown for a subset of rows, as once, few, many or a class of expanded clone.

CDR3aa	CDR3nt	d_gene	abundance	v_gene	j_gene
CASSLVGGSYEQYF	TGTGCCAGCAGCTTAGTGGGGGGATCCTACGAGCAGTACTTC	NA	NA	TRBV11-2	TRBJ2-7
CASSEADREPNEKLFF	TGTGCCAGCAGTGAAGCGGACAGGGAACCCAATGAAAAACTGTTTTTT	TRBD1	NA	TRBV6-1	TRBJ1-4
CASSLTGDEKLFF	TGTGCCAGCAGCCTTACAGGGGATGAAAAACTGTTTTTT	TRBD1	NA	TRBV3-1/TRBV3-2	TRBJ1-4
CASSLVNLNTEAFF	TGTGCCAGCAGCTTAGTGAACCTAAACACTGAAGCTTTCTTT	NA	NA	TRBV7-9	TRBJ1-1
CTRKTVAGGIDEQFF	NA	NA	NA	TRBV1	TRBJ2-1
CASSMNRRAAGELFF	TGTGCCAGTAGTATGAACCGGAGGGCGGCCGGGGAGCTGTTTTTT	NA	NA	TRBV19	TRBJ2-2
CASSQNPNNEQFF	TGTGCCAGCAGCCAGAACCCCAACAATGAGCAGTTCTTC	NA	NA	TRBV11-3	TRBJ2-1
CASSQGFGYGYTF	TGTGCCAGCAGCCAGGGTTTTGGCTATGGCTACACCTTC	NA	NA	TRBV12-3/TRBV12-4	TRBJ1-2
CASSLNFLYEQYF	TGTGCCAGCAGCTTAAACTTCTTATACGAGCAGTACTTC	NA	NA	TRBV13	TRBJ2-7
CASPNTGGGNTGELFF	TGTGCCAGCCCGAATACCGGGGGGGGGAACACCGGGGAGCTGTTTTTT	TRBD2	NA	TRBV11-3	TRBJ2-2
CASSYSNPHEGADEKLFF	TGTGCCAGCAGTTACTCGAATCCGCACGAGGGGGCAGATGAAAAACTGTTTTTT	TRBD1	NA	TRBV6-2/TRBV6-3	TRBJ1-4
CAWMERARGGPLHF	TGTGCCTGGATGGAAAGGGCCCGAGGGGGACCCCTCCACTTT	NA	NA	TRBV30	TRBJ1-6
CASSLGLTSGRTDTQYF	TGTGCCAGCAGCTTAGGCCTGACTAGCGGGAGGACAGATACGCAGTATTTT	TRBD2	few	TRBV13	TRBJ2-3
CASSLGNSFTDTQYF	TGTGCTAGCAGCTTAGGTAACAGTTTCACAGATACGCAGTATTTT	NA	NA	TRBV7-7	TRBJ2-3
CASSLDPESLELTF	TGCGCCAGCAGCTTGGACCCAGAATCCCTAGAGTTGACCTTC	NA	NA	TRBV5-1	TRBJ1-2
CASKPDGQNYGYTF	TGCGCCAGCAAACCGGATGGGCAAAACTATGGCTACACCTTC	NA	NA	TRBV5-1	TRBJ1-2
CASISRETVTGELFF	TGTGCCAGTATTTCGCGGGAGACGGTCACCGGGGAGCTGTTTTTT	TRBD2	NA	TRBV19	TRBJ2-2
CASRRGTENTGELFF	TGTGCCAGCAGAAGAGGGACAGAGAACACCGGGGAGCTGTTTTTT	TRBD1	NA	TRBV7-6	TRBJ2-2
CASSLRTDVEKLFF	TGTGCCAGCAGCTTAAGGACAGACGTAGAAAAACTGTTTTTT	NA	NA	TRBV5-4	TRBJ1-4
CASSLVGGGRYEQYF	TGTGCCAGCAGCTTGGTGGGCGGGGGTCGCTACGAGCAGTACTTC	TRBD2	NA	TRBV7-3	TRBJ2-7
CASSQLQGSGANVLTF	TGCGCCAGCAGTCAGCTACAGGGGTCTGGGGCCAACGTCCTGACTTTC	TRBD1	NA	TRBV23-1	TRBJ2-6
CAISETGNEQFF	TGTGCCATCAGTGAGACAGGGAATGAGCAGTTCTTC	NA	NA	TRBV10-3	TRBJ2-1
CASSVAGSNYNEQFF	TGTGCCAGCAGCGTAGCCGGGAGCAATTACAATGAGCAGTTCTTC	NA	NA	TRBV9	TRBJ2-1
CASRTGGNTEAFF	TGTGCCAGCAGGACAGGGGGGAACACTGAAGCTTTCTTT	TRBD1	few	TRBV27	TRBJ1-1
CAWTAGGYGYTF	TGTGCCTGGACTGCGGGAGGCTATGGCTACACCTTC	NA	NA	TRBV30	TRBJ1-2
CASSQLGASGAYNEQFF	TGTGCCAGCAGCCAACTCGGGGCTAGCGGGGCCTACAATGAGCAGTTCTTC	TRBD2	NA	TRBV3-1/TRBV3-2	TRBJ2-1
CASSQDQAAGETQYF	TGTGCCAGCAGCCAAGATCAGGCCGCGGGGGAGACCCAGTACTTC	NA	NA	TRBV4-2	TRBJ2-5
CASSQLDRYTEAFF	TGTGCCAGCAGCCAACTGGACAGATACACTGAAGCTTTCTTT	NA	NA	TRBV9	TRBJ1-1
CASSEFKGETIEFF	TGCGCCAGCAGTGAGTTTAAAGGCGAGACTATAGAGTTCTTC	NA	few	TRBV10-2	TRBJ2-1
CASSFNENIQYF	TGTGCCAGCAGCTTCAACGAGAACATTCAGTACTTC	NA	NA	TRBV5-4	TRBJ2-4
CAIGGRVNSPLHF	TGTGCCATCGGCGGGCGGGTCAATTCACCCCTCCACTTT	NA	once	TRBV10-3	TRBJ1-6
CASSADRAGAREQYF	TGTGCCAGCAGCGCCGATCGGGCGGGAGCGCGGGAGCAGTACTTC	TRBD2	NA	TRBV7-8	TRBJ2-7
CASSQAGVSYNEQFF	TGCGCCAGCAGCCAGGCGGGAGTCTCCTACAATGAGCAGTTCTTC	TRBD2	NA	TRBV4-1	TRBJ2-1
CASSLTSRGTGELFF	TGTGCCAGTAGTTTGACTAGCCGGGGGACCGGGGAGCTGTTTTTT	TRBD2	few	TRBV19	TRBJ2-2
CASSLTGGSYNEQFF	TGCGCCAGCAGCTTAACGGGGGGCTCCTACAATGAGCAGTTCTTC	TRBD2	NA	TRBV5-1	TRBJ2-1
CASSLEGRAPDTQYF	TGCGCCAGCAGCTTGGAAGGGAGGGCCCCAGATACGCAGTATTTT	TRBD2	NA	TRBV5-1	TRBJ2-3
CASVWDRGLGSYNEQFF	TGTGCCAGCGTTTGGGACAGGGGACTGGGGTCCTACAATGAGCAGTTCTTC	TRBD1	NA	TRBV28	TRBJ2-1
CASSLSEGGSYGYTF	TGTGCCAGCAGCCTATCTGAGGGCGGCAGCTATGGCTACACCTTC	NA	NA	TRBV7-8	TRBJ1-2
CSASRSGDGNIQYF	TGCAGTGCTAGTAGGTCGGGGGATGGAAACATTCAGTACTTC	NA	NA	TRBV20-1	TRBJ2-4
CASSLGGAGSGYEQYF	TGCGCCAGCAGCTTGGGGGGCGCAGGGTCAGGCTACGAGCAGTACTTC	NA	NA	TRBV5-1	TRBJ2-7
CASSPGGFVEKLFF	TGTGCCAGCAGCCCCGGGGGGTTTGTGGAAAAACTGTTTTTT	NA	NA	TRBV5-6	TRBJ1-4
CASSQGTVHNSPLHF	TGTGCCAGCAGTCAGGGGACAGTTCATAATTCACCCCTCCACTTT	TRBD1	NA	TRBV6-5	TRBJ1-6
CASSLSGGRYEQFF	TGTGCCAGCAGCTTGAGCGGGGGGCGGTATGAGCAGTTCTTC	TRBD2	few	TRBV7-9	TRBJ2-1
CASGFGQALGYGYTF	TGTGCTAGTGGTTTTGGACAGGCTCTGGGATATGGCTACACCTTC	TRBD1	NA	TRBV12-5	TRBJ1-2
CASSGERTGNTEAFF	TGTGCCAGCAGCGGTGAGCGGACAGGGAACACTGAAGCTTTCTTT	TRBD1	NA	TRBV9	TRBJ1-1